This T cell receptor beta chain was identified during a study of blood T cell repertoires in COVID-19. Overall study: From the United States, Italy and Spain came samples of acute and convalescent COVID-19. Sources were T cells, B-cell-depleted T cells, or PBMCs; the material itself was cDNA or gDNA.

Profiling relied on immunoSEQ multiplex PCR, and the TCRdb table lists in-frame clones only, not all of them. This sample has over 600,000 clones, with approximately 90% found just once. Material for sequencing was peripheral blood. This receptor was identified in a woman aged 18-35 years with acute or convalescent COVID-19.

The CDR3 nucleotides are TGTGCCAGTAGTAAACCGACAGGCTCCTACGAGCAGTACTTC. Translating gives CASSKPTGSYEQYF. The V call is TRBV19, the J call TRBJ2-7; possible D gene TRBD1, 6 bases. CDR1 LNHDA and CDR2 SQIVND come from the germline V gene (reference sequence). The CDR3 length is 14 residues. V lost 4 bases to trimming and J lost 0 bases, with 10 bases between them.